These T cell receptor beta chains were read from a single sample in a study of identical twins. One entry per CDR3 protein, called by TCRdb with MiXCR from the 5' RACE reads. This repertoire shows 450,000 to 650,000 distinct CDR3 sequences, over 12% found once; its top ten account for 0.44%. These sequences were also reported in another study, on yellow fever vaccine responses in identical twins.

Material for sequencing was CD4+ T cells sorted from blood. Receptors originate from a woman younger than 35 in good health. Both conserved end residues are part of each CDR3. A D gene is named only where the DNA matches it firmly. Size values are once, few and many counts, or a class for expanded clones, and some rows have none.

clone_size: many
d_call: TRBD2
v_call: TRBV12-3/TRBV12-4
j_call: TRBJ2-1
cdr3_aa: CASSSRNSGNNEQFF
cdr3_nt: TGTGCCAGCAGTTCGAGGAATAGCGGGAACAATGAGCAGTTCTTC

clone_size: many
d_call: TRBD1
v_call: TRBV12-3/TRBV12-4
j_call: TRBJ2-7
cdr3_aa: CASRRTGGPYEQYF
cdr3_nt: TGTGCCAGCAGGCGGACAGGGGGACCCTACGAGCAGTACTTC

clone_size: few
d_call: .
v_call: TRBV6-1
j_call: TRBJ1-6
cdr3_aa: CASSEFNSPLHF
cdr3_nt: TGTGCCAGCAGTGAATTCAATTCACCCCTCCACTTT

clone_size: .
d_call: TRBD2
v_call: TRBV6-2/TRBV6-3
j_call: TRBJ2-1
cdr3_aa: CASRPLGTSGFNEQFF
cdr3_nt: TGTGCCAGCAGACCCCTAGGGACTAGCGGGTTCAATGAGCAGTTCTTC

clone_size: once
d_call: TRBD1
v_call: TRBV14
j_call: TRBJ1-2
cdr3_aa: CASSPGQVHGYTF
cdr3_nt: TGTGCCAGCAGCCCCGGACAGGTGCATGGCTACACCTTC

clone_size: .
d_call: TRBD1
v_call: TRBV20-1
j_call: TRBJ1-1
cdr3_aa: CSAPIGGQRTEAFF
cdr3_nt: TGCAGTGCCCCCATAGGGGGCCAGAGAACTGAAGCTTTCTTT

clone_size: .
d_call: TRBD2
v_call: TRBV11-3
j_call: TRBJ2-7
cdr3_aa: CASSGRTSGTYEQYF
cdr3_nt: TGTGCCAGCAGTGGGAGGACTAGCGGGACCTACGAGCAGTACTTC

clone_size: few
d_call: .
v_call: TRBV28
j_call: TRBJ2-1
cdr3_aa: CASSSSTGRSYNEQFF
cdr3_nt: TGTGCCAGCAGTTCGTCGACTGGCCGCTCCTACAATGAGCAGTTCTTC

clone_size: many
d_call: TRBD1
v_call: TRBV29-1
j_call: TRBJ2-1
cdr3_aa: CSVRLMRQGAYEQFF
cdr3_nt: TGCAGCGTCCGGCTCATGCGACAGGGCGCGTATGAGCAGTTCTTC

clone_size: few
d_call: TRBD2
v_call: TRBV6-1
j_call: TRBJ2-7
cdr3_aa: CASTRGGSGSYEQYF
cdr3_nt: TGTGCCAGCACCCGCGGCGGGAGTGGCTCCTACGAGCAGTACTTC

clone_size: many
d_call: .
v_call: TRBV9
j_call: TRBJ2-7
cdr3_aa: CASSPGTGTDEQYF
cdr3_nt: TGTGCCAGCAGCCCGGGGACTGGTACCGACGAGCAGTACTTC

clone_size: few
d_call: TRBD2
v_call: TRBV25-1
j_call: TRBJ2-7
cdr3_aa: CATSLGGGNEQYF
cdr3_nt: TGTGCCACCAGTCTGGGGGGGGGTAACGAGCAGTACTTC

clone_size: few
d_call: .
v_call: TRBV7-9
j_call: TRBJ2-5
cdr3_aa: CASSLAGGGAQETQYF
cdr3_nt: TGTGCCAGCAGCTTAGCGGGTGGCGGGGCACAAGAGACCCAGTACTTC

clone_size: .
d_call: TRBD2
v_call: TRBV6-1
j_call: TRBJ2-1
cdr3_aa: CASSRLAGTYNEQFF
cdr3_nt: TGTGCCAGCTCTCGACTAGCGGGTACCTACAATGAGCAGTTCTTC

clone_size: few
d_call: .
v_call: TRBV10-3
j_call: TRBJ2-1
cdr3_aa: CAISQDSNEQFF
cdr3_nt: TGTGCCATCAGTCAAGACAGCAATGAGCAGTTCTTC

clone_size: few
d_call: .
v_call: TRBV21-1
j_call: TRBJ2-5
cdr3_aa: CASSKRSQGFDQETQYF
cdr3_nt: TGTGCCAGCAGTAAAAGAAGCCAGGGGTTTGACCAAGAGACCCAGTACTTC

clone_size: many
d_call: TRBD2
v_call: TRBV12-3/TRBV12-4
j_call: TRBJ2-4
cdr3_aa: CASSLAGGTKNIQYF
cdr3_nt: TGTGCCAGCAGTTTAGCGGGAGGGACCAAAAACATTCAGTACTTC

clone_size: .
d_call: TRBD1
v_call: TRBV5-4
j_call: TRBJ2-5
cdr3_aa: CASSRQTGGHQETQYF
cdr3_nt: TGTGCCAGCAGCCGACAGACAGGGGGCCATCAAGAGACCCAGTACTTC

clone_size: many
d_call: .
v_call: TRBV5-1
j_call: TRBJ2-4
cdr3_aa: CASSLEDSKNIQYF
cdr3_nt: TGCGCCAGCAGCTTGGAGGACAGCAAAAACATTCAGTACTTC

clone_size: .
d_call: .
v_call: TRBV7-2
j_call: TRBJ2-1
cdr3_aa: CASSPRTANNEQFF
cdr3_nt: TGTGCCAGCAGCCCCCGGACGGCAAACAATGAGCAGTTCTTC

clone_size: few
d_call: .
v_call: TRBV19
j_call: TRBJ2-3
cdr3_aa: CASSWDLGTGTQYF
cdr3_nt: TGTGCCAGTAGTTGGGACCTGGGCACAGGTACGCAGTATTTT

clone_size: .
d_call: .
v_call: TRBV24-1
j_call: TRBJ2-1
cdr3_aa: CATSDLARGKSSYNEQFF
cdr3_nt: TGTGCCACCAGTGATCTGGCGCGGGGCAAGAGCTCCTACAATGAGCAGTTCTTC

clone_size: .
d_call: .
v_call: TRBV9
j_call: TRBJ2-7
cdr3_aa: CASSVDGAAYSYEQYF
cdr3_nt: TGTGCCAGCAGCGTAGACGGGGCAGCCTACTCCTACGAGCAGTACTTC

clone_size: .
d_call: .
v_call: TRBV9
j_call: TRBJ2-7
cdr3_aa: CASSVEASSYEQYF
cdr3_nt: TGTGCCAGCAGCGTAGAGGCCAGCTCCTACGAGCAGTACTTC

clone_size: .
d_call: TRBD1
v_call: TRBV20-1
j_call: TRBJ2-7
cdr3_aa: CSTGTGDYEQYF
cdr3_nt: TGCAGTACCGGGACAGGGGACTACGAGCAGTACTTC

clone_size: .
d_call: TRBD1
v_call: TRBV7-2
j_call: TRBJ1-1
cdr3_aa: CASSLGFGTGSEAFF
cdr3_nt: TGTGCCAGCAGCTTAGGTTTCGGGACAGGGTCTGAAGCTTTCTTT